This T cell receptor beta chain was recorded in a study of cytomegalovirus exposure and HLA in healthy donors. The PCR was carried out with 60 Vbeta primers and 13 Jbeta primers. Profiling relied on immunoSEQ multiplex PCR, and the TCRdb table lists in-frame clones only, not all of them. The table lists approximately 190,000 clones, 75% to 90% of them singletons. The CDR3 totals 14 residues. Germline CDR1 reads ENHRY; CDR2 reads SYGVKD. V lost 0 bases and J lost 3; bases outside the gene matches: 2. This receptor was obtained from a woman between 45 and 65 years old in good health and CMV-seropositive. This chain connects TRBV10-3 to TRBJ2-7, with 7 bases lining up with TRBD1. The sequenced sample was PBMCs. CDR3 region: CAISESGTVYEQYF. The CDR3 DNA reads as TGTGCCATCAGTGAGTCCGGGACAGTCTACGAGCAGTACTTC.